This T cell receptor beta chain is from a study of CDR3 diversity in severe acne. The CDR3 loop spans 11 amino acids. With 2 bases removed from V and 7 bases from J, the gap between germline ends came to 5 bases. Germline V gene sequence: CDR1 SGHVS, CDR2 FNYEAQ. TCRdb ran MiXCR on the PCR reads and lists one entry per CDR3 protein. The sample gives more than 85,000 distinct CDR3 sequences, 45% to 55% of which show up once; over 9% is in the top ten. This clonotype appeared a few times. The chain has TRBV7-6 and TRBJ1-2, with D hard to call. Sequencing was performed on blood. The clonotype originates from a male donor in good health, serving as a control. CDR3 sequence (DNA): TGTGCCAGCAGCTTATCAGGTGGCTACACCTTC. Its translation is CASSLSGGYTF.